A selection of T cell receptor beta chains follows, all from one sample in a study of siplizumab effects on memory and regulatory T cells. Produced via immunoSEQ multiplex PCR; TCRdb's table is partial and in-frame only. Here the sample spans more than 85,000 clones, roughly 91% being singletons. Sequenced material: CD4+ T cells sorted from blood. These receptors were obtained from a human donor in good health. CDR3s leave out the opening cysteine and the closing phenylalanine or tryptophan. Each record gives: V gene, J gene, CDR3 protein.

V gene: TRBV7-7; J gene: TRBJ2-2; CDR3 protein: ASSQGTSGFTGELF
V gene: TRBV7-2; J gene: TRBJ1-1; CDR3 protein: ASSPAPTEGGEAF
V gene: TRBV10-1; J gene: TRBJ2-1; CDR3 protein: ASSVSGLAGANVYNEQF
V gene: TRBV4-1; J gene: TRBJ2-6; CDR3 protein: ASSSGGQGANVLT
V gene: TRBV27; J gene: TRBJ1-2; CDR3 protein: ASSPSGQGAYGYT
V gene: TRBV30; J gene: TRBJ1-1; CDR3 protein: AWSPQNEAF
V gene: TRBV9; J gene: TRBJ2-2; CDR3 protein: ASRENTGELF
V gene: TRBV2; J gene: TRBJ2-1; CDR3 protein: ASRLNNEQF
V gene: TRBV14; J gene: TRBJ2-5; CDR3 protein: ASSQVTGGRETQY
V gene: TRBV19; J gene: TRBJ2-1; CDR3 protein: ASSPGLAHEQF
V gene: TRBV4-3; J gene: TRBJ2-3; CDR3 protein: ASSPSGRADTQY
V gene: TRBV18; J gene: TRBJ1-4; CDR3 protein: ASSPRDSRNEKLF
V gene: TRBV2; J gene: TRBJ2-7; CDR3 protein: ASSHRGGPTYEQY